This TCR beta chain was observed in a study of Ad26.COV2.S vaccination and SARS-CoV-2 variants. Study overall: Donor joined the COV1001 Ad26.COV2.S trial arm.

Study-wide points: Substantial post-vaccination breadth of spike-specific CD8+ and CD4+ T cell responses was reported. Vaccine recipients surpassed placebo recipients in spike-specific TCR breadth.

Profiled with immunoSEQ multiplex PCR; TCRdb holds only in-frame clones, not every one. The table shows roughly 420,000 clones, with 85% to 90% occurring only once. Treatment specified: over 15 received Ad26.COV2.S at low or high dose, single or two shots; several received placebo; per-sample allocation not given. Day 63 after the first vaccine or placebo injection was the time point for sampling. Boston hosted the donor, who was an adult aged 18-55 years. The length of the CDR3 is 12 residues. V was cut by 0 bases and J by 6 bases, with 7 bases left in between. CDR1 SGHRS and CDR2 YFSETQ come from the germline V gene. Worth noting for this clone: Its specificity is not known.

V and J are TRBV5-1 and TRBJ2-7; no clear D. Sequences were derived from peripheral blood, sampled in a trial of Ad26.COV2.S vaccine versus placebo. The TCR originated in a person aged 18-65 years who received the Ad26.COV2.S COVID-19 vaccine or a placebo. CDR3 bases: TGCGCCAGCAGCTTGGTCTCCGGCGAGCAGTACTTC. The encoded protein is CASSLVSGEQYF. The variable domain in full, with the rest retrieved from reference TRBV5-1 and TRBJ2-7, is KAGVTQTPRYLIKTRGQQVTLSCSPISGHRSVSWYQQTPGQGLQFLFEYFSETQRNKGNFPGRFSGRQFSNSRSEMNVSTLELGDSALYLCASSLVSGEQYFGPGTRLTVT.